Presented here are 28 T cell receptor beta chains from one specimen sequenced in a study of metastatic and nonmetastatic thyroid tumors (dated by TCRdb to the early 2020s). No treatment had been received by any patient before thyroid surgery. Library method: PCR. TCRdb lists the instrument as Illumina HiSeq 4000. TCRdb reprocessed the public reads (quality trimming at Q25 with fastp, clone calling with MiXCR) and kept in-frame beta chains. The table for this sample lists about 11,000 clones; approximately 29% of them were counted only once. The ten largest clones take up 15% to 20% of the sample. The sequenced sample consisted of tumor tissue. The receptors originated from a female donor with papillary thyroid cancer or a benign thyroid nodule (not recorded which). Some clones in this sample may be carry-over from other donors' samples.

This clone has a count of ten or more. The V gene is TRBV2, the J gene TRBJ2-7; 7 nucleotides agree with TRBD1. CDR3 length equals 13 residues. Germline V gives CDR1 SNHLY, CDR2 FYNNEI. With 1 base clipped from V and 4 bases from J, the junction kept 1 base outside the gene matches. The CDR3 nucleotides read TGTGCCAGCAGTGAAGGGGACAGTTACGAGCAGTACTTC. This codes for CASSEGDSYEQYF.

CDR3 protein: CSARDSGQGRNTEAFF. The CDR3 bases are TGCAGTGCTAGAGATAGCGGACAGGGTAGGAACACTGAAGCTTTCTTT. The rearrangement joins TRBV20-1 to TRBJ1-1; TRBD1 matches 8 bases. Germline trimming cut 0 bases from V and 1 base from J; bases unmatched to any gene: 7. CDR1 is DFQATT and CDR2 is SNEGSKA in the germline V gene (reference sequence). The CDR3 contains 16 residues.

Only a few counts were recorded for this clone. Its ends do not fully match the called genes, so a read error is possible. This chain links TRBV27 with TRBJ2-1; D is ambiguous. The germline gives CDR1 MNHEY, CDR2 SMNVEV (reference sequence). This CDR3 region has 14 residues. CDR3 loop: CARSSWGRDNEQFF. CDR3 nucleotides: TGTGCCAGAAGTTCCTGGGGTAGAGACAATGAGCAGTTCTTC.

This clone was seen a few times. A much larger clonotype is one base distant, so this may be a read error. Other nucleotide sequences from this sample produce the same CDR3. The J gene is TRBJ1-4, the V gene TRBV6-1; D not resolved. The germline V and J ends were trimmed by 9 bases and 2 bases, with 13 bases remaining between them. Germline CDR1 MNHNS, CDR2 SASEGT. The CDR3 length is 14 residues. The CDR3 protein is CASRSGGTNEKLFF. CDR3 nucleotide sequence: TGTGCCAGTCGGTCGGGCGGGACTAATGAAAAACTGTTTTTT.

As for this clone: This may arise from a read error, as a much more abundant clone is one base away. The chain has TRBV27 and TRBJ1-2, with a tentative D call TRBD1 (6 bases). This CDR3 has 14 amino acids. Germline CDR1 reads MNHEY; CDR2 reads SMNVEV (reference sequence). CDR3 in DNA: TGTGCCAGCAGTTCCCTCGGACAGTCGCGTGGCTACGCCTTC. This encodes CASSSLGQSRGYAF.

The V and J genes are TRBV7-2 and TRBJ1-2; the D is unclear. This CDR3 is 14 amino acids long. Germline assignment: CDR1 SGHTA and CDR2 FQGNSA. V lost 3 bases and J lost 8, with 16 bases in between. CDR3 sequence (DNA): TGTGCCAGCAGCTTTCTAGGTGGCGGGTACGGCTACACCTTC. It translates to CASSFLGGGYGYTF.

This chain connects TRBV7-3 to TRBJ1-2, with D unclear. The CDR3 loop spans 13 amino acids. Trimming took off 5 bases at V and 1 base at J, with 8 bases between the two ends. Germline CDR1 SGHTA, CDR2 FQGTGA. The DNA for the CDR3 is TGTGCCAGCAGCCCTGACGTTAACTATGGCTACACCTTC. It encodes CASSPDVNYGYTF.

This clone was observed a few times. The chain combines TRBV30 with TRBJ1-2; the match to TRBD1 covers 12 bases. The germline V gene has CDR1 GTSNPN and CDR2 SVGIG (reference sequence). Unmatched junction bases numbered 6, after V lost 1 base and J lost 6 bases. The CDR3 contains 15 residues. The CDR3 nucleotides are TGTGCCTGGAGTGGACCGGGACAGGGGGCGAATGGCTACACCTTC. Its protein is CAWSGPGQGANGYTF.

This clone is medium-sized (0.01 to 0.1%) by share. This rearrangement joins TRBV4-1 to TRBJ2-5; D unresolved. Germline CDR1 is MGHRA and CDR2 is YSYEKL. Between the trimmed V and J ends, which lost 2 bases and 4 bases, there was a span of 14 bases. The CDR3 sequence is 15 residues long. The CDR3 region is CASSQPNSLLETQYF. The CDR3 DNA follows: TGCGCCAGCAGCCAACCAAATAGTCTTTTAGAGACCCAGTACTTC.

Sample share makes this clone large (0.1 to 1%). This chain links TRBV20-1 with TRBJ2-1, with D possibly being TRBD1 or TRBD2 (5 bases each). This CDR3 is built from 14 residues. Trimming stripped 5 bases from V and 3 bases from J, with 14 bases between. Per the germline V gene, CDR1 is DFQATT and CDR2 is SNEGSKA (reference sequence). CDR3 bases: TGCAGTGCTGGGGCCATGGGGAGCTACAATGAGCAGTTCTTC. Protein product: CSAGAMGSYNEQFF.

The gene calls are TRBV5-1 and TRBJ2-1; 7 bases align to TRBD2. Germline V CDR1 and CDR2: SGHRS, YFSETQ. Trimming cost V 5 bases and J 0 bases; bases outside gene matches: 5. The CDR3 extends over 15 amino acids. The CDR3 DNA follows: TGCGCCAGCAGTCTAGCGGAGAGCTCCTACAATGAGCAGTTCTTC. It is translated as CASSLAESSYNEQFF. The whole variable domain, filled in from reference TRBV5-1 and TRBJ2-1, reads KAGVTQTPRYLIKTRGQQVTLSCSPISGHRSVSWYQQTPGQGLQFLFEYFSETQRNKGNFPGRFSGRQFSNSRSEMNVSTLELGDSALYLCASSLAESSYNEQFFGPGTRLTVL.

This clone is labeled as medium-sized (0.01 to 0.1%). The chain has TRBV5-8 and TRBJ2-3; no firm D call. The CDR3 is 14 amino acids. Germline V gives CDR1 SGHTS, CDR2 YDEGEE. Trimming took 4 bases from V and 2 from J, leaving 11 bases between them. CDR3 protein: CASSHWTSTDTQYF. The CDR3 DNA reads TGTGCCAGCAGCCATTGGACGTCCACAGATACGCAGTATTTT.

There are many counts of this clone. The germline gene is not matched at one end of the junction; a read error may be the cause. The same CDR3 also results from other DNA sequences found in this sample. This chain links TRBV6-2 or TRBV6-3 with TRBJ2-2, with a weak D call TRBD2 (7 bases). The germline CDR1 and CDR2 sequences are MNHEY and SVGEGT. The CDR3 loop spans 16 amino acids. The CDR3 nucleotides read TGTGCCAGCAGGCCACGGGGGGCGCGAAGCACCGGGGAGCTGTTCTTT. Its translation is CASRPRGARSTGELFF.

By share, this clone ranks as medium-sized. The chain employs TRBV25-1 and TRBJ1-1; weak D call: TRBD1 (5 bases). Trimming stripped 6 bases from V and 2 bases from J, with 13 bases between. The length of the CDR3 is 14 residues. Germline CDR1 MGHDK, CDR2 SYGVNS. The CDR3 reads CASRSTGRNTEAFF. For the CDR3, the DNA is TGTGCCAGCAGAAGTACGGGACGTAACACTGAAGCTTTCTTT.

This clone was observed a handful of times. The genes are TRBV2 and TRBJ1-1; 7 bases match TRBD1. CDR3 size: 15 residues. The germline CDR1 and CDR2 sequences are SNHLY and FYNNEI. The trim removed 6 bases at V and 1 base at J, leaving 8 bases unmatched. Here the CDR3 DNA reads TGTGCCAGCAGGGGGTTACAGGGGTCGAACACTGAAGCTTTCTTT. Translation gives CASRGLQGSNTEAFF.

This clone is termed medium-sized. The rearrangement joins TRBV4-2 to TRBJ2-7; 10 bases are a match to TRBD2. CDR3 length: 14 residues. The trim removed 2 bases at V and 7 bases at J, leaving 5 bases unmatched. CDR1 is LGHNA and CDR2 is YNFKEQ in the germline V gene. The CDR3 DNA sequence: TGTGCCAGCAGCCAAACATTAGCGGGAGGTGAGCAGTACTTC. Translation: CASSQTLAGGEQYF.

The V call is TRBV5-1, the J call TRBJ1-5, with D unclear. V lost 0 bases to trimming and J lost 4 bases, with 14 bases between them. The CDR3 loop spans 16 amino acids. Per the germline V gene, CDR1 is SGHRS and CDR2 is YFSETQ. CDR3 amino acids: CASSLGEGWENQPQHF. The CDR3 nucleotides are TGCGCCAGCAGCTTGGGAGAGGGCTGGGAGAATCAGCCCCAGCATTTT.

The chain recombines TRBV20-1 with TRBJ2-2; maybe TRBD1 (5 bases). Germline CDR1 DFQATT, CDR2 SNEGSKA (reference sequence). With 0 bases removed from V and 2 bases from J, the gap between germline ends came to 13 bases. The length of the CDR3 is 16 residues. For the CDR3, the DNA is TGCAGTGCTAGAGATGTCCGACAGATTAACACCGGGGAGCTGTTTTTT. Its protein product is CSARDVRQINTGELFF.

By its share, this clone is medium-sized. V usage is TRBV5-6 and J usage is TRBJ1-1, with D unclear. CDR3 length equals 14 residues. The germline V and J ends were trimmed by 0 bases and 2 bases, with 8 bases remaining between them. CDR1 is SGHDT and CDR2 is YYEEEE in the germline V gene. This CDR3 is CASSLVFTNTEAFF. The DNA for the CDR3 is TGTGCCAGCAGCTTGGTATTTACAAACACTGAAGCTTTCTTT.

This clone was seen ten or more times. The chain joins TRBV12-3 or TRBV12-4 to TRBJ2-7, with D perhaps matching TRBD2 (5 bases). The CDR3 covers 14 residues. Trimming removed 5 bases at V and 7 bases at J, with 18 bases between. Here the CDR3 DNA reads TGTGCCAGCAGTCCCGGCGGACTGCCGGAGGAGCAGTACTTC. Protein sequence: CASSPGGLPEEQYF.

The table lists this clone with many counts. V and J are TRBV5-4 and TRBJ2-1; 7 nucleotides line up with TRBD2. The CDR3 covers 14 residues. Losses at the gene ends were 3 bases for V and 4 bases for J; bases not matched to a gene: 4. Germline V gene sequence: CDR1 SGHNT, CDR2 YYREEE (reference sequence). CDR3 nucleotides: TGTGCCAGCAGCTCAGCTAGCGGATACAATGAGCAGTTCTTC. Translating it yields CASSSASGYNEQFF.

This clone counts as medium-sized (0.01 to 0.1%). V and J are TRBV6-1 and TRBJ1-1, with D tentatively TRBD1 (6 bases). Germline CDR1 MNHNS, CDR2 SASEGT. This CDR3 contains 14 residues. Trimming pared 5 bases from V and 4 bases from J, leaving 14 bases between. In DNA, the CDR3 is TGTGCCAGCAGTTCTTGGGAGGGGGGCACTGAAGCTTTCTTT. It yields the protein CASSSWEGGTEAFF.

This clone is termed medium-sized (0.01 to 0.1%). The chain links TRBV3-1 to TRBJ2-5; D gene uncertain. The CDR3 runs 12 residues. V lost 0 bases and J lost 5, with 4 bases in between. Germline V gives CDR1 LGHDT, CDR2 YNNKEL (reference sequence). CDR3 bases: TGTGCCAGCAGCCAAGAACAGGAGACCCAGTACTTC. The encoded protein is CASSQEQETQYF.

J is TRBJ2-2 and V is TRBV2; 12 bases are shared with TRBD1. The CDR3 has 18 amino acids. Germline CDR1 SNHLY, CDR2 FYNNEI. Germline trimming cut 3 bases from V and 6 bases from J; bases unmatched to any gene: 11. The CDR3 loop is CASSERLGQGAGAGELFF. The CDR3 region has the DNA TGTGCCAGCAGTGAGAGGTTGGGACAGGGGGCTGGCGCCGGGGAGCTGTTTTTT. The full variable domain, in which reference TRBV2 and TRBJ2-2 provide the parts outside the CDR3, is EPEVTQTPSHQVTQMGQEVILRCVPISNHLYFYWYRQILGQKVEFLVSFYNNEISEKSEIFDDQFSVERPDGSNFTLKIRSTKLEDSAMYFCASSERLGQGAGAGELFFGEGSRLTVL.

This chain connects TRBV28 to TRBJ2-7; D is undetermined. V was pared by 3 bases and J by 5 bases, with 11 bases between. The CDR3 runs to 13 residues. In germline, CDR1 is MDHEN, CDR2 SYDVKM. CDR3 DNA: TGTGCCAGCAGTTTGAACCCCCGGAACGAGCAGTACTTC. Its protein product is CASSLNPRNEQYF. The full variable domain, with the rest looked up from reference TRBV28 and TRBJ2-7, is DVKVTQSSRYLVKRTGEKVFLECVQDMDHENMFWYRQDPGLGLRLIYFSYDVKMKEKGDIPEGYSVSREKKERFSLILESASTNQTSMYLCASSLNPRNEQYFGPGTRLTVT.

By its share, this clone is medium-sized. The chain has TRBV6-2 or TRBV6-3 and TRBJ1-5; D unclear. Per germline, CDR1 MNHEY and CDR2 SVGEGT. The V gene lost 2 bases and the J gene lost 5 bases, with 10 bases spanning the gap. The CDR3 length is 14 residues. The CDR3, as DNA: TGTGCCAGCAGTTACGGCGGCTGGGATCAGCCCCAGCATTTT. Its protein product is CASSYGGWDQPQHF.

By proportion, this clone is medium-sized (0.01 to 0.1%). The V gene is TRBV7-8, the J gene TRBJ2-3; 7 nucleotides match TRBD1. CDR3 length equals 17 residues. With 1 base clipped from V and 2 bases from J, the junction kept 9 bases outside the gene matches. The germline CDR1 and CDR2 sequences are SGHVS and FQNEAQ. CDR3 bases: TGTGCCAGCAGCTTAGTGGGAGACAGGGAATACACAGATACGCAGTATTTT. Translated, it gives CASSLVGDREYTDTQYF. Complete variable domain (other parts from reference TRBV7-8 and TRBJ2-3): GAGVSQSPRYKVAKRGQDVALRCDPISGHVSLFWYQQALGQGPEFLTYFQNEAQLDKSGLPSDRFFAERPEGSVSTLKIQRTQQEDSAVYLCASSLVGDREYTDTQYFGPGTRLTVL.

This clone has just a few counts. At one boundary the junction diverges from the germline segment, which might be a read error. In the same sample, other DNA sequences code for this CDR3. The rearrangement uses TRBV6-1 and TRBJ1-1; 9 bases are a match to TRBD1. Germline V gives CDR1 MNHNS, CDR2 SASEGT. The CDR3 contains 13 residues. The CDR3 nucleotides are TGTGCCAGCAGTGGAGCGACAGGGGGTGGTCCGGTCTTT. It encodes CASSGATGGGPVF.